This T cell receptor beta chain was obtained from a study of cytomegalovirus exposure and HLA in healthy donors. Study observations and caveats: There was a cluster of highly shared sequence variants that was likely a sequencing artifact. In a later analysis, V- and J-gene trimming of beta chains associated with a DCLRE1C missense variant, replicated independently. There were approximately 150 TCR beta chains listed as cytomegalovirus-associated.

This clone was seen a few times. Its antigen is currently unknown. CDR3 length: 14 residues. V dropped 6 bases and J dropped 5; count of bases not matched to a gene: 9. In germline, CDR1 is SNHLY, CDR2 FYNNEI. Both 60 Vbeta primers and 13 Jbeta primers went into the PCR. Repertoires were generated with immunoSEQ multiplex PCR, while TCRdb's copy carries only in-frame clones and drops some. The profile shows about 120,000 clones, around 76% of them singletons. The receptor was isolated from a man in his sixties in good health and CMV-seropositive. The V call is TRBV2, the J call TRBJ2-5; 7 bases match TRBD2. Sequencing used PBMCs. CDR3 nucleotides: TGTGCCAGCAGCGCTCTAGCGGCGGGGGAGACCCAGTACTTC. The encoded protein is CASSALAAGETQYF.